The rows below give T cell receptor beta chains drawn from one sample of a study of T-cell reconstitution after alpha-beta-depleted transplantation in children. Via MiXCR, TCRdb re-called the PCR reads, giving one row per CDR3 protein. The data show hundreds of thousands of distinct CDR3 sequences, about 12% seen once. The sequencing used PBMCs, collected before TCRalphabeta/CD19-depleted stem cell transplant. All receptors derive from a girl aged 2 to 10 with congenital amegakaryocytic thrombocytopenia, due to receive a stem cell transplant. Each CDR3 is given with its conserved first and last residue. The D gene is left open where the match is weak. Expanded clones are given a class, and other clones once, few, many or no size at all.

TRBV5-5	NA	NA	TRBJ1-6	CASSPSGSPLHF	TGTGCCAGCAGCCCTTCTGGGTCACCCCTCCACTTT
TRBV28	many	NA	TRBJ2-1	CASSFSQLLYNEQFF	TGTGCCAGCAGTTTCAGTCAGCTACTCTACAATGAGCAGTTCTTC
TRBV15	few	TRBD2	TRBJ2-7	CATSSSLASMVPYEQYF	TGTGCCACCAGCAGTTCACTAGCGTCGATGGTCCCCTACGAGCAGTACTTC
TRBV20-1	NA	TRBD2	TRBJ2-3	CSASRPGGPETFYSTDTQYF	TGCAGTGCTAGTAGGCCGGGAGGGCCCGAAACATTTTACAGCACAGATACGCAGTATTTT
TRBV12-3/TRBV12-4	many	NA	TRBJ1-1	CASSFIKENTEAFF	TGTGCCAGCAGTTTTATTAAGGAGAACACTGAAGCTTTCTTT
TRBV12-3/TRBV12-4	few	NA	TRBJ1-1	CASRDVVVNTEAFF	TGTGCCAGCAGAGACGTGGTTGTGAATACTGAAGCTTTCTTT
TRBV20-1	many	NA	TRBJ2-7	CSARGVGIYEQYF	TGCAGTGCTAGAGGGGTAGGGATTTACGAGCAGTACTTC
TRBV3-1	NA	NA	TRBJ2-3	CASCQVGPDDLEDTQYF	TGTGCCAGCTGCCAAGTCGGGCCTGACGACCTGGAAGATACGCAGTATTTT
TRBV7-9	NA	TRBD1	TRBJ2-2	CASSPMRGQGGELFF	TGTGCCAGCAGCCCCATGAGGGGGCAAGGCGGGGAGCTGTTTTTT
TRBV19	NA	NA	TRBJ1-1	CASSIPAAEAFF	TGTGCCAGTAGTATCCCCGCAGCTGAAGCTTTCTTT
TRBV7-6	NA	TRBD2	TRBJ2-3	CASSFLGGSAGTDTQYF	TGTGCCAGCAGCTTTTTGGGCGGGAGTGCTGGCACAGATACGCAGTATTTT
TRBV7-2	few	NA	TRBJ2-1	CASSSEQGNEQFF	TGTGCCAGCAGCTCGGAACAGGGTAATGAGCAGTTCTTC
TRBV30	NA	NA	TRBJ1-5	CASQTGVNQPQHF	TGTGCCTCTCAAACGGGGGTCAATCAGCCCCAGCATTTT
TRBV20-1	few	TRBD2	TRBJ2-5	CSAEKTSGIQETQYF	TGCAGTGCCGAAAAGACTAGCGGGATACAAGAGACCCAGTACTTC
TRBV5-1	NA	NA	TRBJ2-7	CASSLAPEAAYEQYF	TGCGCCAGCAGCTTGGCGCCCGAGGCCGCCTACGAGCAGTACTTC
TRBV7-2	few	TRBD2	TRBJ2-3	CASRDLRNGRGYF	TGTGCCAGCAGGGACCTCCGGAACGGGAGGGGTTATTTT
TRBV6-5	many	TRBD2	TRBJ2-1	CASSYLRTSGNEQFF	TGTGCCAGCAGTTACCTTCGGACTAGCGGGAATGAGCAGTTCTTC
TRBV12-3/TRBV12-4	few	NA	TRBJ1-4	CASSPEPPTQGKLFF	TGTGCCAGCAGTCCTGAACCCCCTACGCAAGGAAAACTGTTTTTT
TRBV10-2	few	TRBD2	TRBJ2-5	CASSALAGVKGQETQYF	TGCGCCAGCAGTGCACTAGCGGGAGTAAAGGGCCAAGAGACCCAGTACTTC
TRBV15	few	TRBD2	TRBJ2-1	CATTKRYGTSGRESYNEQFF	TGTGCCACGACGAAACGGTACGGGACTAGCGGGAGAGAGTCCTACAATGAGCAGTTCTTC
TRBV14	few	NA	TRBJ2-5	CASSQNSVQETQYF	TGTGCCAGCAGCCAAAACAGTGTGCAAGAGACCCAGTACTTC
TRBV12-5	few	NA	TRBJ2-7	CASGLVGSPYEQYF	TGTGCTAGTGGTTTGGTAGGCAGTCCCTACGAGCAGTACTTC
TRBV5-1	NA	NA	TRBJ2-3	CASSLVSGLTDTQYF	TGCGCCAGCAGCTTGGTGTCGGGACTCACAGATACGCAGTATTTT
TRBV29-1	many	NA	TRBJ1-5	CSVSRGFNQPQHF	TGCAGCGTTAGCAGGGGATTCAATCAGCCCCAGCATTTT
TRBV20-1	NA	TRBD2	TRBJ2-1	CSAHYPGLAGDYNEQFF	TGCAGTGCTCACTACCCGGGACTAGCGGGAGACTACAATGAGCAGTTCTTC
TRBV20-1	many	TRBD2	TRBJ2-1	CSARGTSGLAGSQSYNEQFF	TGCAGTGCTAGAGGGACCTCGGGACTAGCGGGAAGTCAGTCCTACAATGAGCAGTTCTTC
TRBV12-3/TRBV12-4	many	NA	TRBJ2-1	CASLDRDLLVQKFF	TGTGCCAGCCTTGATCGGGACCTACTAGTCCAAAAGTTCTTC
TRBV5-1	few	NA	TRBJ2-5	CASSDEETQYF	TGCGCCAGCAGCGATGAAGAGACCCAGTACTTC
TRBV6-5	few	NA	TRBJ2-1	CASSFRTPTGNEQFF	TGTGCCAGCAGTTTCCGGACTCCCACCGGGAATGAGCAGTTCTTC
TRBV20-1	once	NA	TRBJ1-4	CSARGGSTNEKLFF	TGCAGTGCTAGAGGGGGATCAACTAATGAAAAACTGTTTTTT
TRBV14	few	NA	TRBJ1-1	CASSQSETENTEAFF	TGTGCCAGCAGCCAAAGTGAAACCGAAAACACTGAAGCTTTCTTT
TRBV29-1	many	NA	TRBJ2-3	CSAQDSTDTQYF	TGCAGCGCCCAAGATAGCACAGATACGCAGTATTTT
TRBV20-1	many	NA	TRBJ2-3	CSARDGALVTDTQYF	TGCAGTGCTAGAGATGGGGCGCTGGTTACGGATACGCAGTATTTT
TRBV4-3	few	TRBD1	TRBJ2-6	CASSPLGQTGGHNWHSGANVLTF	TGCGCCAGCAGCCCGTTGGGGCAGACAGGGGGGCATAACTGGCACTCTGGGGCCAACGTCCTGACTTTC
TRBV20-1	many	TRBD2	TRBJ2-7	CSASLAGGNEQYF	TGCAGTGCTAGCCTAGCGGGAGGCAACGAGCAGTACTTC
TRBV24-1	few	NA	TRBJ2-2	CATSDFKPTNTGELFF	TGTGCCACCAGTGATTTTAAGCCCACGAACACCGGGGAGCTGTTTTTT
TRBV5-4	many	NA	TRBJ2-3	CASSFRRDPTDTQYF	TGTGCCAGCAGCTTTCGGAGGGACCCCACAGATACGCAGTATTTT
TRBV12-3/TRBV12-4	many	NA	TRBJ2-1	CASSLHLNEQFF	TGTGCCAGCAGTTTACACCTAAATGAGCAGTTCTTC
TRBV2	many	NA	TRBJ2-5	CASSDDRQETQYF	TGTGCCAGCAGTGACGACAGGCAAGAGACCCAGTACTTC
TRBV20-1	many	NA	TRBJ2-1	CSARGPRSSSYNEQFF	TGCAGTGCTAGAGGGCCGCGGTCCTCTTCCTACAATGAGCAGTTCTTC
TRBV29-1	many	NA	TRBJ2-7	CSVRTAQVYEQYF	TGCAGCGTACGGACAGCCCAGGTTTACGAGCAGTACTTC
TRBV29-1	many	TRBD1	TRBJ1-1	CSVEASQGARTEAFF	TGCAGCGTTGAAGCGAGTCAGGGGGCGCGGACTGAAGCTTTCTTT
TRBV7-9	few	NA	TRBJ1-4	CASSDPGGQGREKLFF	TGTGCCAGCAGCGACCCCGGGGGACAAGGGAGGGAAAAACTGTTTTTT
TRBV7-9	NA	NA	TRBJ2-3	CASSLVAIHRNTQYF	TGTGCCAGCAGCTTAGTGGCTATCCACAGAAATACGCAGTATTTT
TRBV7-2	NA	TRBD2	TRBJ2-3	CASSLGAKRGFDTQYF	TGTGCCAGCAGCTTAGGGGCGAAGCGGGGTTTTGATACGCAGTATTTT
TRBV14	NA	TRBD2	TRBJ2-1	CASSQGTSDNEQFF	TGTGCCAGCAGCCAAGGGACTAGCGACAATGAGCAGTTCTTC
TRBV6-5	many	TRBD2	TRBJ2-2	CASSYRQLAGGPGELFF	TGTGCCAGCAGTTACCGACAACTAGCGGGAGGGCCCGGGGAGCTGTTTTTT
TRBV5-1	NA	TRBD2	TRBJ2-3	CASSLVAGESDTQYF	TGCGCCAGCAGCTTGGTAGCGGGAGAATCAGATACGCAGTATTTT
TRBV3-1	many	NA	TRBJ2-7	CASSQDWGEQYF	TGTGCCAGCAGCCAAGATTGGGGCGAGCAGTACTTC
TRBV4-1	many	NA	TRBJ2-3	CASSQVLGPVGPAEYGYF	TGCGCCAGCAGCCAAGTACTGGGCCCAGTAGGCCCCGCTGAATATGGGTATTTT
TRBV5-1	NA	NA	TRBJ1-2	CTSSLSGGDYGYTF	TGCACCAGCAGCTTGAGCGGGGGTGACTATGGCTACACCTTC
TRBV5-1	few	TRBD2	TRBJ2-7	CASSLTGTSDYEQYF	TGCGCCAGCAGCCTGACCGGGACTAGCGACTACGAGCAGTACTTC
TRBV25-1	NA	TRBD2	TRBJ2-3	CASSEFGGGSDTQYF	TGTGCCAGCAGTGAATTCGGGGGGGGGTCAGATACGCAGTATTTT
TRBV12-3/TRBV12-4	many	NA	TRBJ2-7	CASRLGYEQYF	TGTGCCAGCAGACTAGGTTACGAGCAGTACTTC
TRBV29-1	few	NA	TRBJ2-7	CSVEGVGLEQYF	TGCAGCGTTGAAGGTGTTGGTCTCGAGCAGTACTTC